This T cell receptor (beta chain) originates from a study of shared clonotypes between healthy human individuals. Study-wide background: The study drew on a couple of women and a few men aged 18 to 49 as donors.

The authors ran unsorted PBMC replicate PCRs on 300 ng DNA, tens of thousands of T cell genomes. Sequencing was performed with immunoSEQ multiplex PCR; in TCRdb, only in-frame clones are kept and a portion is missing. Of about 470,000 clones in the sample, 75% to 85% were seen once. General study findings and limits: An effect of sequencing depth on clonotype sharing among donors was expected.

This clone showed up just a few times. Antigen unknown. This receptor was identified in a woman between 40 and 50 years old in good health. Some clones in this sample may be carry-over from other donors' samples. Sequenced material: PBMCs.

DNA for the CDR3: TGTGCCAGTAGTATAGGGAGAACGCAGTATTTT. Residues: CASSIGRTQYF. The rearrangement joins TRBV19 to TRBJ2-3; no reliable D call. The germline V gene encodes CDR1 LNHDA and CDR2 SQIVND (reference sequence). CDR3 length equals 11 residues. Trimming pared 1 base from V and 9 bases from J, leaving 5 bases between. The variable domain in full, with the rest retrieved from reference TRBV19 and TRBJ2-3, is DGGITQSPKYLFRKEGQNVTLSCEQNLNHDAMYWYRQDPGQGLRLIYYSQIVNDFQKGDIAEGYSVSREKKESFPLTVTSAQKNPTAFYLCASSIGRTQYFGPGTRLTVL.